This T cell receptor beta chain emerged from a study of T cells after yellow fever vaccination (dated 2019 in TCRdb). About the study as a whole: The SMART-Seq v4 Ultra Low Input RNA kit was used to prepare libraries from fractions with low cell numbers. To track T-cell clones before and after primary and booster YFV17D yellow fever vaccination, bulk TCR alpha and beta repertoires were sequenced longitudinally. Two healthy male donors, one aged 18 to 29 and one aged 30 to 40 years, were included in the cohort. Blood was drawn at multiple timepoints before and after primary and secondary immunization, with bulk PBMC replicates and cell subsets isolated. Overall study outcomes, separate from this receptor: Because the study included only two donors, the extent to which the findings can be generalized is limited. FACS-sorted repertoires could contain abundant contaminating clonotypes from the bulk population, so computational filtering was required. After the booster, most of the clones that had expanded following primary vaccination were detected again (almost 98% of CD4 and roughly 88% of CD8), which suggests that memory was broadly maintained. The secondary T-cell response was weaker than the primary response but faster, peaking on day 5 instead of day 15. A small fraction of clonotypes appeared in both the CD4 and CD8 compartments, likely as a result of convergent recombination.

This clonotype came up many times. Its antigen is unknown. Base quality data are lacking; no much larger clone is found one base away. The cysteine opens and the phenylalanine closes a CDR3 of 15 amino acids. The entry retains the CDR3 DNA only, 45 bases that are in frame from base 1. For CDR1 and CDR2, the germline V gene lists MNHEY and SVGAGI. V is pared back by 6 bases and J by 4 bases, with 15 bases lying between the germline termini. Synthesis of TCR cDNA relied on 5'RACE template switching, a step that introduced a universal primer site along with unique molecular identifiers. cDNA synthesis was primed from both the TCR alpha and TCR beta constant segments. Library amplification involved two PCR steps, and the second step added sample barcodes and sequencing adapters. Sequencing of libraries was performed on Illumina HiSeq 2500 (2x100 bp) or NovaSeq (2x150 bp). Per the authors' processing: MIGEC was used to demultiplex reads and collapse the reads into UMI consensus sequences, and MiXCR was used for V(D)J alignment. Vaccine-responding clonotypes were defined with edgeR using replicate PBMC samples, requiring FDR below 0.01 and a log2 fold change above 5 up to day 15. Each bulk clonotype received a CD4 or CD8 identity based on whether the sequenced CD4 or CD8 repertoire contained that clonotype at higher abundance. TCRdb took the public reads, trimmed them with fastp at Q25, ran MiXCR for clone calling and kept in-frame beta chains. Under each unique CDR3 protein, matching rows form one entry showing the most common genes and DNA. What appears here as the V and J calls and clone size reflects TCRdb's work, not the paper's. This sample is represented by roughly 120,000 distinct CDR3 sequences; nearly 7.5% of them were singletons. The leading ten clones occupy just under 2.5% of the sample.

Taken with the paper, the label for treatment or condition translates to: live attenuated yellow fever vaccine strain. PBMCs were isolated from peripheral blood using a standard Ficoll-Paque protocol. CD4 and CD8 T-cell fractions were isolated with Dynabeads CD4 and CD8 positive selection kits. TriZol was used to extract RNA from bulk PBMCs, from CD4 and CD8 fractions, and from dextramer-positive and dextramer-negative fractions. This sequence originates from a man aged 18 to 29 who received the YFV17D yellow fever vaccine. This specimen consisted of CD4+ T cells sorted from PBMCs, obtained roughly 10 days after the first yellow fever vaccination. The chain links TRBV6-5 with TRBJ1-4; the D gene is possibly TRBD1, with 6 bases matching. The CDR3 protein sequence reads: CASSTEGRGNEKLFF. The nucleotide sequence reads TGTGCCAGCAGCACCGAGGGCAGGGGTAATGAAAAACTGTTTTTT.